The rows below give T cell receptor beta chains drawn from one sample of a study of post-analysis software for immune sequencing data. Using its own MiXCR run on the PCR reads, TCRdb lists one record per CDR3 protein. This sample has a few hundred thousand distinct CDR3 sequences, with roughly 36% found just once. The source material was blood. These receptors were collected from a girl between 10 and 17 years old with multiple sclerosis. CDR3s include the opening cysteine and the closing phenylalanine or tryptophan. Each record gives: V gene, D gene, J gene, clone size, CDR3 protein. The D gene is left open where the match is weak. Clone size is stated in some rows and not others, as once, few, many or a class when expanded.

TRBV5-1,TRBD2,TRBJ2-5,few,CASSSSGGDEETQYF
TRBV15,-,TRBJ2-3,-,CATSRDEGTWDTQYF
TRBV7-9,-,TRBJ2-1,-,CASSPVLTEQFF
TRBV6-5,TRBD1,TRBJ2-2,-,CASTLTGTGVTGELFF
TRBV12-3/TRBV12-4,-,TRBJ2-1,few,CASSFYDPNEQFF
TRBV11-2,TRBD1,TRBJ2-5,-,CASSLVGRTGRQETQYF
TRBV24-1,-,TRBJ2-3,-,CATSPRTRTDTQYF
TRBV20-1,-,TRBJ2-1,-,CSARQGINEQFF
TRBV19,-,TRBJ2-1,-,CASSSLGVLTRGNEQFF
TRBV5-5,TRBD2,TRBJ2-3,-,CASSPGGGNGDTQYF
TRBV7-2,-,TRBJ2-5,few,CASSRGLQPETQYF
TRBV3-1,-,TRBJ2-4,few,CASSQVGGIQYF
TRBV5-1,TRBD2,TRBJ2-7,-,CASSQGLAAYEQYF
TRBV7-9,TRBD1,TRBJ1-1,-,CASSPKPTGGDKNTEAFF
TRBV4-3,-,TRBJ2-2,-,CASSQDRVEGVNGERFF
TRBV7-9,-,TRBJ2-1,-,CASSPRQGGRDNEQFF
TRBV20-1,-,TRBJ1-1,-,CSAGLGGPHAEAFF
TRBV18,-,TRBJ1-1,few,CASSPLNTGQGGTEAFF
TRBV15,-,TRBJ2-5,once,CATSESRGPTRETQYF
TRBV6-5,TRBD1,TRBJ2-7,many,CASSYGTGGDEQYF
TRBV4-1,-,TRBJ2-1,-,CASSQGSSVNEQFF
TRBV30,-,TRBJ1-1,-,CAWSVGIQNTEAFF
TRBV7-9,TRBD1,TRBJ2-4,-,CASSLSDRGIQYF
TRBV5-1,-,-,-,CASSLEFRGQGETQYF
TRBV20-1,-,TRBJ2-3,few,CSARDGPADTQYF
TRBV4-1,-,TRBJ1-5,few,CASSQDEDSDNQPQHF
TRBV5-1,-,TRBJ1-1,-,CASSLGPGRIIMNTEAFF
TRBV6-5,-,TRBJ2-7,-,CASGSRSDTYEQYF
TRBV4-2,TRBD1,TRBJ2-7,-,CASSQPGQGRSYEQYF
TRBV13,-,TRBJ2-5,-,CASSLQTGAYQETQYF
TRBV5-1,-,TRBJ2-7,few,CASSEWGIHEQYF
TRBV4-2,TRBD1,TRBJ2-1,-,CASSQDPTGVPYNEQFF
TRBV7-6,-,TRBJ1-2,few,CASRDPWDIYGYTF
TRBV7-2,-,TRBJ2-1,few,CASSSSVIEQFF
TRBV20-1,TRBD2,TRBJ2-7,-,CSARGETSGPHTEQYF
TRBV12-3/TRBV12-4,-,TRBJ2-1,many,CASSLTASSYNEQFF
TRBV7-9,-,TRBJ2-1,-,CASSFDQRNEQFF
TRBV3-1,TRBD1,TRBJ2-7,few,CASSLQGRDYEQYF
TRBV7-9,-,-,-,CASSGTTAPYEQYF
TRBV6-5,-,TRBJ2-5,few,CASSSRGGQETQYF
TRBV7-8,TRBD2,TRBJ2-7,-,CASGGGANRYEQYF
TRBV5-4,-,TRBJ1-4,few,CASSSFATNEKLFF